The rows below give T cell receptor beta chains drawn from one sample of a study of Tregs in tolerant kidney transplant recipients. Only in-frame clones appear in the TCRdb table, and some are missing; sequencing was by immunoSEQ multiplex PCR. The data contain about 4,800 clones, around two fifths of them singletons. Their antigens are not known. Material for sequencing was CD8+ T cells from blood cultured with allogeneic cells. These receptor sequences come from a human donor in good health. CDR3s include the opening cysteine and the closing phenylalanine or tryptophan. A D gene is named only where the DNA matches it firmly. Clone size is not always given. Where it is, it says once, few, many or a class for expanded clones.

D,J,length,size,V,DNA,CDR3
TRBD1,TRBJ2-7,15,NA,TRBV27,TGTGCCAGCAGTGGCCTCAGGACAGGGATCTACGAGCAGTACTTC,CASSGLRTGIYEQYF
TRBD1,TRBJ1-1,14,medium-sized,TRBV9,TGTGCCAGCAGCGTAGGGACAGGGATGACTGAAGCTTTCTTT,CASSVGTGMTEAFF
NA,TRBJ1-2,14,medium-sized,TRBV5-6,TGTGCCAGCAGCTTGGACCGGGCGTTATATGGCTACACCTTC,CASSLDRALYGYTF
NA,TRBJ1-1,11,NA,TRBV15,TGTGCCATAGTACAGGGTACTGAAGCTTTCTTT,CAIVQGTEAFF
NA,TRBJ1-1,11,medium-sized,TRBV5-1,TGCGCCAGCAGCCCTGGGACAGAAGCTTTCTTT,CASSPGTEAFF
NA,TRBJ2-7,16,few,TRBV4-3,TGCGCCAGCAGCCAAGATTATTTCGAGAAATTCTACGAGCAGTACTTC,CASSQDYFEKFYEQYF
TRBD2,TRBJ2-7,14,NA,TRBV5-4,TGTGCCAGCAGCTCAACCGGGACTAGCTTCGAGCAGTACTTC,CASSSTGTSFEQYF
NA,TRBJ1-3,16,medium-sized,TRBV9,TGTGCCAGCAGCGTAGAGCCGGGGTCCTCTGGAAACACCATATATTTT,CASSVEPGSSGNTIYF
NA,TRBJ2-5,12,medium-sized,TRBV11-3,TGTGCCAGCAGCCCCATGCAAGAGACCCAGTACTTC,CASSPMQETQYF
NA,TRBJ2-5,15,NA,TRBV5-1,TGCGCCAGCAGCTTCGGCCAAGGAGTTGAGGAGACCCAGTACTTC,CASSFGQGVEETQYF
NA,TRBJ2-3,13,NA,TRBV4-1,TGCGCCAGCAGCCAAGATCCGGTAGATACGCAGTATTTT,CASSQDPVDTQYF
NA,TRBJ1-2,14,few,TRBV4-2,TGTGCCAGCAGCTTGGACCGGGCGTTATATGGCTACACCTTC,CASSLDRALYGYTF
NA,TRBJ1-6,13,few,TRBV4-1,TGCGCCAGCAGCCAAGATCGGGCTTCACCCCTCCACTTT,CASSQDRASPLHF
NA,TRBJ1-1,15,medium-sized,TRBV27,TGTGCCAGCAGTTTACAGGCCAGTATGAACACTGAAGCTTTCTTT,CASSLQASMNTEAFF
NA,TRBJ2-7,14,NA,TRBV7-9,TGTGCCAGCAGCTCCACCGACTGGGGCTACGAGCAGTACTTC,CASSSTDWGYEQYF
NA,TRBJ2-1,13,NA,TRBV7-3,TGTGCCAGCAGCTTAACCGGAGCCGGGGAGCAGTTCTTC,CASSLTGAGEQFF
NA,TRBJ2-1,10,NA,TRBV6-6,TGTGCCATCAGTGCGGACGGGAAGTTCTTC,CAISADGKFF
TRBD1,TRBJ2-2,16,few,TRBV5-1,TGCGCCAGCAGCCTAGGGACAGGGGGAAACACCGGGGAGCTGTTTTTT,CASSLGTGGNTGELFF
TRBD1,TRBJ1-2,14,NA,TRBV6-5,TGTGCCAGCAGTTCACAGGGGGTAGGGGATGGCTACACCTTC,CASSSQGVGDGYTF
NA,TRBJ1-5,13,NA,TRBV7-6,TGTGCCAGCAGCACCGGGGGGCTTCAGCCCCAGCATTTT,CASSTGGLQPQHF
NA,TRBJ2-7,13,NA,TRBV5-4,TGTGCCAGCAGCCAAGTCGTCACTTACGAGCAGTACTTC,CASSQVVTYEQYF
NA,TRBJ2-1,13,NA,TRBV7-9,TGTGCCAGCAGCTTAGCGGGACTTCTAAAGCAGTTCTTC,CASSLAGLLKQFF
NA,TRBJ2-7,14,NA,TRBV7-9,TGTGCCAGCAGCTTCGACCCCTCCACCTACGAGCAGTACTTC,CASSFDPSTYEQYF
NA,TRBJ1-5,14,NA,TRBV30,TGTGCCTGGAGTGAAGGGGCGAGCGATCAGCCCCAGCATTTT,CAWSEGASDQPQHF
TRBD1,TRBJ1-5,12,medium-sized,TRBV19,TGTGCCACCCGGACAGGGAGTCAGCCCCAGCATTTT,CATRTGSQPQHF
NA,TRBJ2-7,11,NA,TRBV30,TGTGCCTGGGAAGCCAGGGGCGAGCAGTACTTC,CAWEARGEQYF
NA,TRBJ1-2,17,NA,TRBV7-9,TGTGCCAGCAGCTCTAGGGGGGGGTACGACAAATACTATGGCTACACCTTC,CASSSRGGYDKYYGYTF
NA,TRBJ1-1,15,medium-sized,TRBV13,TGTGCCAGCAGCTTAGGAAGGTGGGCGAACACTGAAGCTTTCTTT,CASSLGRWANTEAFF
NA,TRBJ1-1,14,medium-sized,TRBV18,TGTGCCAGCTCACCACACGCAGTGAACACTGAAGCTTTCTTT,CASSPHAVNTEAFF
NA,TRBJ2-1,12,NA,TRBV5-4,TGTGCCAGCAGCACAACCTACAATGAGCAGTTCTTC,CASSTTYNEQFF
NA,TRBJ2-1,10,NA,TRBV7-2,TGTGCCTCAGGGCTCAATGAGCAGTTCTTC,CASGLNEQFF
NA,TRBJ2-3,14,NA,TRBV9,TGTGCCAGCAGCGCTATCTTCGGCACAGATACGCAGTATTTT,CASSAIFGTDTQYF
TRBD1,TRBJ2-5,14,few,TRBV7-2,TGTGCCAGCAGCTTAGGGACAGGGGAGAAGACCCAGTACTTC,CASSLGTGEKTQYF
TRBD2,TRBJ2-7,16,large,TRBV4-1,TGCGCCAGCAGCCAAGCCGGAGGAGCGGGGGACTACGAGCAGTACTTC,CASSQAGGAGDYEQYF
TRBD1,TRBJ2-7,14,NA,TRBV19,TGTGCCAGTAGTACGGGACAGGGTTTGCACGAGCAGTACTTC,CASSTGQGLHEQYF
NA,TRBJ1-5,13,NA,TRBV7-9,TGTGCCAGCAGCACCGGGGGGCTTCAGCCCCAGCATTTT,CASSTGGLQPQHF
NA,TRBJ1-5,16,NA,TRBV4-3,TGCGCCAGCAGCCAAGTGCAAGGGGTTAGCAATCAGCCCCAGCATTTT,CASSQVQGVSNQPQHF
NA,TRBJ2-7,12,medium-sized,TRBV11-3,TGTGCCAGCAGCCCCGGGGGCGGCGAGCAGTACTTC,CASSPGGGEQYF
NA,TRBJ1-4,12,NA,TRBV5-8,TGTGCCAGCAGCCCTGACGGGGAAAAACTGTTTTTT,CASSPDGEKLFF
NA,TRBJ2-3,12,NA,TRBV27,TGTGCCAGCAAGGACTTAACCGATACGCAGTATTTT,CASKDLTDTQYF
TRBD1,TRBJ2-7,14,NA,TRBV9,TGTGCCAGCAGTTACTTGGACAGGGTCCCCGAGCAGTACTTC,CASSYLDRVPEQYF
NA,TRBJ2-7,13,NA,TRBV27,TGTGCCAGCAGTTTTGGGGGGAGGTACGAGCAGTACTTC,CASSFGGRYEQYF
TRBD2,TRBJ2-7,14,medium-sized,TRBV27,TGTGCCAGCAGTTGGGGAGGGGTCTCCTACGAGCAGTACTTC,CASSWGGVSYEQYF
TRBD1,TRBJ2-5,15,NA,TRBV11-2,TGTGCCAGCAGCTCCCGGACAGGAGGTCGAGAGACCCAGTACTTC,CASSSRTGGRETQYF
NA,TRBJ1-1,13,few,TRBV4-3,TGCGCCAGCAGCCAAGTATTTAAGACTGAAGCTTTCTTT,CASSQVFKTEAFF
NA,TRBJ1-4,15,NA,TRBV2,TGTGCCAGCAGTGGGGACACCTCAACTAATGAAAAACTGTTTTTT,CASSGDTSTNEKLFF
TRBD2,TRBJ2-7,14,NA,TRBV27,TGTGCCAGCAGCTCAACCGGGACTAGCTTCGAGCAGTACTTC,CASSSTGTSFEQYF
TRBD2,TRBJ2-7,13,NA,TRBV6-6,TGTGCCAGCAGTATCAGCGGGAACTACGAGCAGTACTTC,CASSISGNYEQYF
TRBD1,TRBJ1-2,18,large,TRBV4-3,TGCGCCAGCAGCCAAGTGGTGGGACAGGGTCCCGCTAACTATGGCTACACCTTC,CASSQVVGQGPANYGYTF
NA,TRBJ2-3,14,few,TRBV10-3,TGTGCCATCAGTGAGGGGAAATCCGCAGATACGCAGTATTTT,CAISEGKSADTQYF
NA,TRBJ2-7,13,NA,TRBV5-5,TGTGCCAGCAGCTTAGAGAGCTCCTACGAGCAGTACTTC,CASSLESSYEQYF
NA,TRBJ2-5,15,medium-sized,TRBV6-5,TGTGCCAGCAGCCCCCAAGGTTGGAAGGTGGAGACCCAGTACTTC,CASSPQGWKVETQYF
NA,TRBJ2-3,14,NA,TRBV9,TGTGCCAGCAGCGTTGAGGGGAGCACAGATACGCAGTATTTT,CASSVEGSTDTQYF
NA,TRBJ2-3,16,NA,TRBV7-2,TGTGCCAGCAGCCAGGGGGGTAGCCGCCGGGTACATACGCAGTATTTT,CASSQGGSRRVHTQYF
TRBD1,TRBJ2-2,18,NA,TRBV7-3,TGTGCCAGCAGCTTAAGGGACAGGGAAATAATTGGCCCCGGGGAGCTGTTTTTT,CASSLRDREIIGPGELFF
NA,TRBJ2-2,12,NA,TRBV2,TGTGCCAGCAGGGCGGGCACCGGGGAGCTGTTTTTT,CASRAGTGELFF
NA,TRBJ2-3,15,NA,TRBV7-8,TGTGCCAGCAGCTTAGCGGGGGGTCCCACAGATACGCAGTATTTT,CASSLAGGPTDTQYF
NA,TRBJ1-1,13,NA,TRBV7-9,TGCGCCAGCAGCCAAGCGTTGGGCCCTGAAGCTTTCTTT,CASSQALGPEAFF